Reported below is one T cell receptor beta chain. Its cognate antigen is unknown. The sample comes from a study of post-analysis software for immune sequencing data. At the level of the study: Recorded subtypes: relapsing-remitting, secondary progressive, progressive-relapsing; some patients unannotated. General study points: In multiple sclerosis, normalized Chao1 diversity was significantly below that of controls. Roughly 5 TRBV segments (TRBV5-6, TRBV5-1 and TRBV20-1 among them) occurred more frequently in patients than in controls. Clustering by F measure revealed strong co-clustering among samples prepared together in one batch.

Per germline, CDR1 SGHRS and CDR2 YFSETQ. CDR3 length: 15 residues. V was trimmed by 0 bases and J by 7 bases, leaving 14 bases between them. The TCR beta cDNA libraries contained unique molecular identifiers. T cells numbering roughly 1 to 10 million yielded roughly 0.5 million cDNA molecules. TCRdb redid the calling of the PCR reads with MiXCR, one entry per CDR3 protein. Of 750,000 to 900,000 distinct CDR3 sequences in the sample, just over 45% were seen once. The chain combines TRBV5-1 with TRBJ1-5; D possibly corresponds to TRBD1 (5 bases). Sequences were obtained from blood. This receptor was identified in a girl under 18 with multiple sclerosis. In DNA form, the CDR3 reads TGCGCCAGCAGCTTGGTAGGGGATCCTCGACAGCCCCAGCATTTT. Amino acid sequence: CASSLVGDPRQPQHF.